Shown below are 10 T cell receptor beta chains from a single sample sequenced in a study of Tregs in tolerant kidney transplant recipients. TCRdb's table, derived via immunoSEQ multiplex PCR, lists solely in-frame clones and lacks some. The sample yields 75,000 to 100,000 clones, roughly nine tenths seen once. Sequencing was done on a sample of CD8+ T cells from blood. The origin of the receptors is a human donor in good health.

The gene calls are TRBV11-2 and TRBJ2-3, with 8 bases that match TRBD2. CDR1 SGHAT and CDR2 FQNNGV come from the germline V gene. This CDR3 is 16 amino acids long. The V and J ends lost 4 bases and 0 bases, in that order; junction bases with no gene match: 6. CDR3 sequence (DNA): TGTGCCAGCAGCTCTTTAGCGGGACGTAGCACAGATACGCAGTATTTT. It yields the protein CASSSLAGRSTDTQYF.

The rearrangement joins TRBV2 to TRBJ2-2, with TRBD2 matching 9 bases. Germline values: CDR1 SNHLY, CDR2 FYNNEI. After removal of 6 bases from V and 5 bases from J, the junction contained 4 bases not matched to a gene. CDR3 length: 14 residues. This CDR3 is CASRAGGGTGELFF. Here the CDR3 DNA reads TGTGCCAGCAGAGCGGGAGGAGGAACCGGGGAGCTGTTTTTT. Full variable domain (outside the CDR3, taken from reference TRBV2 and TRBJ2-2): EPEVTQTPSHQVTQMGQEVILRCVPISNHLYFYWYRQILGQKVEFLVSFYNNEISEKSEIFDDQFSVERPDGSNFTLKIRSTKLEDSAMYFCASRAGGGTGELFFGEGSRLTVL.

The CDR3 loop is CASSLSKGHSPLHF. The CDR3 DNA reads TGTGCCAGCAGTTTATCGAAGGGTCATTCACCCCTCCACTTT. The chain joins TRBV27 to TRBJ1-6; D remains ambiguous. The CDR3 sequence is 14 residues long. Trimming stripped 0 bases from V and 8 bases from J, with 8 bases between. The germline V gene encodes CDR1 MNHEY and CDR2 SMNVEV (reference sequence).

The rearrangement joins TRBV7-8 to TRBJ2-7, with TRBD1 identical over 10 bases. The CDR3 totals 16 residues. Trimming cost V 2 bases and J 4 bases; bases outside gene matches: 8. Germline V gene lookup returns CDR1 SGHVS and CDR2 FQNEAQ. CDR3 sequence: CASSLSRGDRGYEQYF. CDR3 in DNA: TGTGCCAGCAGCTTAAGCCGAGGGGACAGGGGATACGAGCAGTACTTC.

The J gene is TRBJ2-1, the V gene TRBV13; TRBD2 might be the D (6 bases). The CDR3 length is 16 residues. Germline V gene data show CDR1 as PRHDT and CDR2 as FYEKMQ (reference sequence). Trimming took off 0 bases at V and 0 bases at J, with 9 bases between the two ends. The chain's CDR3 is CASSLGREDSYNEQFF. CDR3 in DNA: TGTGCCAGCAGCTTAGGGCGGGAAGACTCCTACAATGAGCAGTTCTTC.

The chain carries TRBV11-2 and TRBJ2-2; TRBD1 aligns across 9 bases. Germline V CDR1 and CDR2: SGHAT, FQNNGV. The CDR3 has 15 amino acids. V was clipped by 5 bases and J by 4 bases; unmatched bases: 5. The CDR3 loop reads CASSKVTGGTGELFF. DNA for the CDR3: TGTGCCAGCAGCAAGGTGACAGGGGGCACCGGGGAGCTGTTTTTT.

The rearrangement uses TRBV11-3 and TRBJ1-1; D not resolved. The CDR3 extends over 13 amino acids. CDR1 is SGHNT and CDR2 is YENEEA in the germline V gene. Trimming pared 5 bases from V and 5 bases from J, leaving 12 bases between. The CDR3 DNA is TGTGCCAGCAGCCTTATCGCGGGGACTGAAGCTTTCTTT. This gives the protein CASSLIAGTEAFF.

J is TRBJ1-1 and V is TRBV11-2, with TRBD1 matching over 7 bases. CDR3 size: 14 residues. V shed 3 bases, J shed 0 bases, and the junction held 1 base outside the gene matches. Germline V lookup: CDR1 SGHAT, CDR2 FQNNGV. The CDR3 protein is CASSFGTVNTEAFF. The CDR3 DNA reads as TGTGCCAGCAGCTTCGGGACAGTGAACACTGAAGCTTTCTTT.

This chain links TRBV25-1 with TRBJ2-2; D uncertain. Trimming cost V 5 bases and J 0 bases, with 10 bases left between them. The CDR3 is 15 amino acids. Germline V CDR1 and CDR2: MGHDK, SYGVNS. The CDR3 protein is CASSSGRANTGELFF. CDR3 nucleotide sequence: TGTGCCAGCAGTTCGGGTAGGGCGAACACCGGGGAGCTGTTTTTT.

CDR3 sequence reads: CASSTRDRSSYEQYF. CDR3 nucleotides: TGTGCCAGCAGCACCCGGGACAGAAGCTCCTACGAGCAGTACTTC. J is TRBJ2-7 and V is TRBV11-2; 7 bases are shared with TRBD1. The CDR3 is 15 amino acids. Per the germline V gene, CDR1 is SGHAT and CDR2 is FQNNGV. After removal of 5 bases from V and 0 bases from J, the junction contained 7 bases not matched to a gene.